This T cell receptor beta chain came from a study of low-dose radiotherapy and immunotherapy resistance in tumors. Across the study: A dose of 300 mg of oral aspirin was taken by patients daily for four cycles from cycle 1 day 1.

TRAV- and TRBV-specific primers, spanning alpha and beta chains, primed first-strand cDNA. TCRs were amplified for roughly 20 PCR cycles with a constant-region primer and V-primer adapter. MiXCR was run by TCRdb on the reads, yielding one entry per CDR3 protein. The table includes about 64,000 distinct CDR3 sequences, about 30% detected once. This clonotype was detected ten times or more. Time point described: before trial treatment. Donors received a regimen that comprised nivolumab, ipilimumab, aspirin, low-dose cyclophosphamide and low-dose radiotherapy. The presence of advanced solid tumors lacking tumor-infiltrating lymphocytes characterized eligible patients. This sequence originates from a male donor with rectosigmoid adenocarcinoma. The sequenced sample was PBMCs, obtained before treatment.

CDR3 coding DNA: TGTGCCAGCACCGGGAGCGGAGCACGGAACACCGGGGAGCTGTTTTTT. Its protein product is CASTGSGARNTGELFF. The chain joins TRBV7-9 to TRBJ2-2, with a tentative D call TRBD2 (6 bases). V was cut by 7 bases and J by 1 base, with 16 bases left in between. The CDR3 consists of 16 residues. Germline V gives CDR1 SEHNR, CDR2 FQNEAQ (reference sequence). The whole variable domain, filled in from reference TRBV7-9 and TRBJ2-2, reads DTGVSQNPRHKITKRGQNVTFRCDPISEHNRLYWYRQTLGQGPEFLTYFQNEAQLEKSRLLSDRFSAERPKGSFSTLEIQRTEQGDSAMYLCASTGSGARNTGELFFGEGSRLTVL.